This TCR beta chain originates from a study of blood T cell repertoires in COVID-19. Study information: The analysed material was cDNA or gDNA that came from T cells, B-cell-depleted T cells, or PBMCs.

The CDR3 length is 13 residues. Trimming removed 7 bases from V and 2 bases from J, with 10 bases in between. Authors' methods: The assay estimated nucleated cells by amplifying reference gene primers. Sequencing used immunoSEQ multiplex PCR; TCRdb keeps in-frame clones, though not all of them. D and trimming come from the DNA, and the V and J calls and clone size come from that table. The sample has under 200,000 clones, more than 75% seen once. This receptor was obtained from a man aged 35 to 55 with active or convalescent COVID-19. The source material was peripheral blood. This chain links TRBV12-3 or TRBV12-4 with TRBJ2-3, with D perhaps matching TRBD2 (5 bases). CDR3 nucleotide sequence: TGTGCCAGCAAAGCGGAGATCACAGATACGCAGTATTTT. Translated: CASKAEITDTQYF.